This TCR beta chain was documented in a study of beta chain features in type 1 diabetes. The study, taken as a whole, reports: Whether TCRB rearrangement is influenced by HLA type was left unresolved in this analysis.

Post-sort purity exceeded 95% for all sorted populations. The isolated RNA, all of it, was reverse transcribed, so expressed TCRB transcripts were what got sequenced. Profiled with immunoSEQ multiplex PCR; TCRdb holds only in-frame clones, not every one. The sample lists about 150,000 clones, 11% occurring once. In the case of this clone: The antigen is unknown. Other DNA sequences in the sample encode the same CDR3.

Germline V gene sequence: CDR1 MGHDK, CDR2 SYGVNS. V was cut by 3 bases and J by 0 bases, with 11 bases left in between. The CDR3 covers 16 residues. The source is a man aged 18 to 30 in good health. V and J are TRBV25-1 and TRBJ2-2; D tentatively reads TRBD1 or TRBD2 (5 bases each). The sequencing sample was made of central memory CD4+ T cells from blood. CDR3 bases: TGTGCCAGCAGTGACCCCGGGACGGCGAACACCGGGGAGCTGTTTTTT. Protein: CASSDPGTANTGELFF.